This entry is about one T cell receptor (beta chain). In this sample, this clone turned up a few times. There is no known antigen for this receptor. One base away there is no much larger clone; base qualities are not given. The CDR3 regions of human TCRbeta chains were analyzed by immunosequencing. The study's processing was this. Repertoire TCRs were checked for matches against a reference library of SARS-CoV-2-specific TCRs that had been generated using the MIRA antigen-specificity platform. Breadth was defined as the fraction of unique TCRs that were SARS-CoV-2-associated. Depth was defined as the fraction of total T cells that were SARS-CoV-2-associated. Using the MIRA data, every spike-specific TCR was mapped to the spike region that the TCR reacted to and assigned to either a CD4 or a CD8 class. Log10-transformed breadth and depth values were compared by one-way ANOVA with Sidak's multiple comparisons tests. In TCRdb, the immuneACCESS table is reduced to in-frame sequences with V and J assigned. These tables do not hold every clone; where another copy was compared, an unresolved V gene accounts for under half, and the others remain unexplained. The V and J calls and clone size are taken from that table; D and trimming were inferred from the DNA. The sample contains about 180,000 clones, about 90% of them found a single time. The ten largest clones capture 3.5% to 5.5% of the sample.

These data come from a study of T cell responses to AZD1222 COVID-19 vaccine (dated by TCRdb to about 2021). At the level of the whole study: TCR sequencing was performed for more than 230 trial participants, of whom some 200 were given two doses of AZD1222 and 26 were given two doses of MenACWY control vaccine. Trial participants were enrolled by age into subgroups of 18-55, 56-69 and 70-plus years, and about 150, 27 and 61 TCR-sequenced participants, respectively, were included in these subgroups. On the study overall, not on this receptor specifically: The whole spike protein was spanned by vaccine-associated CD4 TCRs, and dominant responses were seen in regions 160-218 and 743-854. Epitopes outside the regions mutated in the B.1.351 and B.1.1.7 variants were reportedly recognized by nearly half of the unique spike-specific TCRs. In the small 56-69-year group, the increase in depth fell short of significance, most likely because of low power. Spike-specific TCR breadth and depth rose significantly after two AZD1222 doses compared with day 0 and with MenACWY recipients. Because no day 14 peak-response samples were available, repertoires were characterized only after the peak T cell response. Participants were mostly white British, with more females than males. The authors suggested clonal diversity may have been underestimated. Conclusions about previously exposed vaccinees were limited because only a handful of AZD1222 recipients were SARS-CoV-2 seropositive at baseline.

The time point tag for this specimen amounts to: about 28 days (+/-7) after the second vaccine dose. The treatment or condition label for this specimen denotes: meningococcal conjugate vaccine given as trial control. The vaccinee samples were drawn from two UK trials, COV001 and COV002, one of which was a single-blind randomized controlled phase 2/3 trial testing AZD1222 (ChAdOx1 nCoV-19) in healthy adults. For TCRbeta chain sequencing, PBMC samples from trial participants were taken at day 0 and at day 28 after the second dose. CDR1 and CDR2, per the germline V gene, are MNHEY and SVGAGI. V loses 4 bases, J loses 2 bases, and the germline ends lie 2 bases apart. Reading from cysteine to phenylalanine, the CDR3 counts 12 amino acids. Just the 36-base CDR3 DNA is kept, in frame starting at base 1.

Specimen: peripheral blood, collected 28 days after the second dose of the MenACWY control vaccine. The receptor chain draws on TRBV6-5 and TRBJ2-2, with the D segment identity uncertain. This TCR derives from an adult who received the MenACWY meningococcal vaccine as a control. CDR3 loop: CASSSNTGELFF. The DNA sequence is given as TGTGCCAGCAGTTCAAACACCGGGGAGCTGTTTTTT.